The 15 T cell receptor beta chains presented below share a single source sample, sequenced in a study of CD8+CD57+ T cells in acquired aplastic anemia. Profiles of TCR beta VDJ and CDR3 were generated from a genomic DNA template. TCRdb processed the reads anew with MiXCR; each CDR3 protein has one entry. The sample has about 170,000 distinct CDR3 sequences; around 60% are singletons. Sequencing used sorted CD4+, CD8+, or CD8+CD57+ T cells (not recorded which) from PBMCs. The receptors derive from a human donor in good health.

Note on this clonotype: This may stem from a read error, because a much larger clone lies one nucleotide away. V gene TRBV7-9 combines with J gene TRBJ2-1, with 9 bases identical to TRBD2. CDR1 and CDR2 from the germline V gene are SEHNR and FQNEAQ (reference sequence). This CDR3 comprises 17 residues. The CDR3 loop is CASSLVPGREGLIEHFF. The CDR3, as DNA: TGTGCCAGCAGCTTAGTCCCGGGGCGGGAGGGCCTTATTGAGCATTTCTTC.

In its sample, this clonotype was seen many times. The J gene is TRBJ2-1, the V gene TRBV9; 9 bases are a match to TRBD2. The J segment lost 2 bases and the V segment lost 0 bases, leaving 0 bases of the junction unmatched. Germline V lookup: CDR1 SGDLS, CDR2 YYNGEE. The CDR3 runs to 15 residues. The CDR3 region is CASSVGLAAYNEQFF. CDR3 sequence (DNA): TGTGCCAGCAGCGTAGGACTAGCGGCCTACAATGAGCAGTTCTTC. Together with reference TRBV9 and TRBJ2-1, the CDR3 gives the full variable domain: DSGVTQTPKHLITATGQRVTLRCSPRSGDLSVYWYQQSLDQGLQFLIQYYNGEERAKGNILERFSAQQFPDLHSELNLSSLELGDSALYFCASSVGLAAYNEQFFGPGTRLTVL.

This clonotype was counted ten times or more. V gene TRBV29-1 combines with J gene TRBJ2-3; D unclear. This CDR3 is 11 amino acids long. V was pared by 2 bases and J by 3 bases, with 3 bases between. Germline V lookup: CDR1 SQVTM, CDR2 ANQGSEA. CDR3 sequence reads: CSVERTDTQYF. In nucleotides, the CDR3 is TGCAGCGTTGAAAGAACAGATACGCAGTATTTT.

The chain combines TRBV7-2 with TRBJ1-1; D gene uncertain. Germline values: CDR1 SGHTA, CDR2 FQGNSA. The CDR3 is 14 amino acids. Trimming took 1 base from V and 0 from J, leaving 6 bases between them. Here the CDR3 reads CASSLDPMNTEAFF. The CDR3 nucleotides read TGTGCCAGCAGCTTAGACCCGATGAACACTGAAGCTTTCTTT.

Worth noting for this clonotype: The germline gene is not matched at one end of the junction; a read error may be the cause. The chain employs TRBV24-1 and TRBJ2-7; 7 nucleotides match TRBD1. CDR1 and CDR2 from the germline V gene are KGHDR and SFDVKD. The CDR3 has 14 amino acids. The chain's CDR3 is CASSLMGQIYEQYF. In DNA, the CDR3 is TGTGCCAGCAGTTTAATGGGACAGATCTACGAGCAGTACTTC.

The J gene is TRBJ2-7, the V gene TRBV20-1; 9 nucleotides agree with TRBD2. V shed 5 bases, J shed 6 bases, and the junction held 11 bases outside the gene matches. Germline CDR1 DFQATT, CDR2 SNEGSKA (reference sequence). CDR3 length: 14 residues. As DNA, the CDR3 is TGCAGTGCTCCCAAGTTTTTAGCGGGAGCCGAGCAGTACTTC. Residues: CSAPKFLAGAEQYF.

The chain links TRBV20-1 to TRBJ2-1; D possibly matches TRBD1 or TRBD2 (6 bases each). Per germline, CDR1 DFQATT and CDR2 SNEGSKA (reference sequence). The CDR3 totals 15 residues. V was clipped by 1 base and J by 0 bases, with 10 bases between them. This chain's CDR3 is CSARGRGHSYNEQFF. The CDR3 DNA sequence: TGCAGTGCTAGAGGACGGGGGCACTCCTACAATGAGCAGTTCTTC.

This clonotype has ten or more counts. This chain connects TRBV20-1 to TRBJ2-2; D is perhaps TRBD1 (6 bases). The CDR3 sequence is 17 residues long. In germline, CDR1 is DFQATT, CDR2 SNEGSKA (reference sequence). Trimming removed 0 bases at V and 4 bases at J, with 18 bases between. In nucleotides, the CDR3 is TGCAGTGCTAGAGAAGGCCTTCAGGGGATTTTCACCGGGGAGCTGTTTTTT. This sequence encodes CSAREGLQGIFTGELFF.

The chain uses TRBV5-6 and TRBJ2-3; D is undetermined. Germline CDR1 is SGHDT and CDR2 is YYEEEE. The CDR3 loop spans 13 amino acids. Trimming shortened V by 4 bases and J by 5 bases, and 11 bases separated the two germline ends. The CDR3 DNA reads TGTGCCAGCAGCGCCTTAGTCGAAGATACGCAGTATTTT. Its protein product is CASSALVEDTQYF.

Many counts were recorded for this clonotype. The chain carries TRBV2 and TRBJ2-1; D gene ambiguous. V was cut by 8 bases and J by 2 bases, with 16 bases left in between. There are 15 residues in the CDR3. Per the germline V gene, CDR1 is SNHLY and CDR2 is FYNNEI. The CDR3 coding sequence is TGTGCCAGCTCCATAGAGGATACCCCCTACAATGAGCAGTTCTTC. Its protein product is CASSIEDTPYNEQFF.

CDR3: CASMRGGYNEQFF. The CDR3 DNA sequence: TGTGCCTCAATGCGAGGGGGATACAATGAGCAGTTCTTC. The chain is built from TRBV10-3 and TRBJ2-1, with TRBD1 as a possible D gene (6 bases). The CDR3 extends over 13 amino acids. With 11 bases removed from V and 4 bases from J, the gap between germline ends came to 15 bases. In germline, CDR1 is ENHRY, CDR2 SYGVKD.

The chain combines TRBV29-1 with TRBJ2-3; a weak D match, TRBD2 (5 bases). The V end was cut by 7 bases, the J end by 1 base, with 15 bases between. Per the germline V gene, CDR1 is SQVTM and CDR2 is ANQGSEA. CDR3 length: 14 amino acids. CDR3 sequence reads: CSGTPGSGTDTQYF. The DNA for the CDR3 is TGCAGCGGAACACCGGGATCTGGCACAGATACGCAGTATTTT.

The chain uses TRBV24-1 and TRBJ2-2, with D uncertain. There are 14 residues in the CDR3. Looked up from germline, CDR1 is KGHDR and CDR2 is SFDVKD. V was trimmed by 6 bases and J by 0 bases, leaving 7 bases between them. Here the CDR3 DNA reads TGTGCCACCAGTATAGGAACGAACACCGGGGAGCTGTTTTTT. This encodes CATSIGTNTGELFF.

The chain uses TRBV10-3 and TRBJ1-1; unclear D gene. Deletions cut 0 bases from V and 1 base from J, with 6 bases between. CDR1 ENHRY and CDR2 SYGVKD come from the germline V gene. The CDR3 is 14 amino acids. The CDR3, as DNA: TGTGCCATCAGTGAGTCAGGCCAGAACACTGAAGCTTTCTTT. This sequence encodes CAISESGQNTEAFF.

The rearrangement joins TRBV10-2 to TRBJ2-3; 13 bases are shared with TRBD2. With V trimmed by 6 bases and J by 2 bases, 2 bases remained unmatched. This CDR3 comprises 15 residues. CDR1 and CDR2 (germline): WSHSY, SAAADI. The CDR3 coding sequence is TGCGCCAGCAGGACTAGCGGGGGGACCACAGATACGCAGTATTTT. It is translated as CASRTSGGTTDTQYF.